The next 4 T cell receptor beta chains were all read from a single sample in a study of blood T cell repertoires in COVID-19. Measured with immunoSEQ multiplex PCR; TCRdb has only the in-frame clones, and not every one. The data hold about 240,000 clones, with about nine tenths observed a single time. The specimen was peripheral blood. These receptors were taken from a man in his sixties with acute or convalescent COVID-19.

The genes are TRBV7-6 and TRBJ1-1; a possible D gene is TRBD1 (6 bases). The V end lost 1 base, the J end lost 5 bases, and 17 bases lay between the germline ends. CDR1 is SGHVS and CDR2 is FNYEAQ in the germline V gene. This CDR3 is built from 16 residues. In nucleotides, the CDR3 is TGTGCCAGCAGCTTAGTAGGGGGGGGCAGGGCTACTGAAGCTTTCTTT. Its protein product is CASSLVGGGRATEAFF.

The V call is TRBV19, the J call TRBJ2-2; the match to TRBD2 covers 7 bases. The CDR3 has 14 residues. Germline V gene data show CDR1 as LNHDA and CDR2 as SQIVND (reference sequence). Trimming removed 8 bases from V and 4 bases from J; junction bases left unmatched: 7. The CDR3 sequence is CASVAGGPTGELFF. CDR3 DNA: TGTGCCAGTGTAGCGGGTGGCCCCACCGGGGAGCTGTTTTTT. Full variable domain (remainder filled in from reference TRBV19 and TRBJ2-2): DGGITQSPKYLFRKEGQNVTLSCEQNLNHDAMYWYRQDPGQGLRLIYYSQIVNDFQKGDIAEGYSVSREKKESFPLTVTSAQKNPTAFYLCASVAGGPTGELFFGEGSRLTVL.

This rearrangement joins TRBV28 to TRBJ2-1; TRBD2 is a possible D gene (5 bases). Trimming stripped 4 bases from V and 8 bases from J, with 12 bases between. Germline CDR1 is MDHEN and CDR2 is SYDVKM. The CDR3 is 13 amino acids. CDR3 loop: CASSSGPGDEQFF. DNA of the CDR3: TGTGCCAGCAGTTCCGGTCCCGGGGATGAGCAGTTCTTC.

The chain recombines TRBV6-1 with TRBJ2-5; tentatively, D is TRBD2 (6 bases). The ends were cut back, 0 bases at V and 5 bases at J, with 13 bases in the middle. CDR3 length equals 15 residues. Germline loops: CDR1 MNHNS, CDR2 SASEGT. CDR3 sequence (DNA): TGTGCCAGCAGTGAAGCCTTACTAGCACGGGAGACCCAGTACTTC. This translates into CASSEALLARETQYF.